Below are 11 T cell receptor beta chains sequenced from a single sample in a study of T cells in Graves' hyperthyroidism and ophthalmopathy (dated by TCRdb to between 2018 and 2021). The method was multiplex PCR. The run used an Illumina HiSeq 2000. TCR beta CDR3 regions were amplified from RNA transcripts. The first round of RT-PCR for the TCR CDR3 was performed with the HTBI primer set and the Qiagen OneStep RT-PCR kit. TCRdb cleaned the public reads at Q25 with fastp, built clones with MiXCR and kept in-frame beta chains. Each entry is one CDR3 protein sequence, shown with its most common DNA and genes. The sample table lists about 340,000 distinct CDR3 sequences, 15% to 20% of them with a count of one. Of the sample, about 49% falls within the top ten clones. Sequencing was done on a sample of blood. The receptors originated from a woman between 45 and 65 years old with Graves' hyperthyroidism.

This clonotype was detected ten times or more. CDR3 in amino acids: CASSPRDSLYNEQFF. The DNA for the CDR3 is TGTGCCAGCAGCCCCCGGGACAGCCTCTACAATGAGCAGTTCTTC. The V and J genes are TRBV12-3 or TRBV12-4 and TRBJ2-1; 7 bases map to TRBD1. CDR3 length: 15 residues. The J segment lost 3 bases and the V segment lost 6 bases, leaving 8 bases of the junction unmatched.

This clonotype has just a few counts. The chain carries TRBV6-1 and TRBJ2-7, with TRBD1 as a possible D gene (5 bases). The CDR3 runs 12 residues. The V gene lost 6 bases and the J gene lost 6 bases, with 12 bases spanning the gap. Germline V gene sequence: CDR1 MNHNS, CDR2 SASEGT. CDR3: CASRDSFSEQYF. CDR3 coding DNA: TGTGCCAGCAGAGACAGCTTCTCCGAGCAGTACTTC.

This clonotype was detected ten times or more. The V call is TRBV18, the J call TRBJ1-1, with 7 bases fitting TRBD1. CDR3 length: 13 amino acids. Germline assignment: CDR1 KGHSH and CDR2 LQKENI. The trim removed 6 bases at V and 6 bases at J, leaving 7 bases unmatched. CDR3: CASSPGGSAEAFF. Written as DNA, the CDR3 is TGTGCCAGCTCCCCAGGGGGTAGCGCTGAAGCTTTCTTT.

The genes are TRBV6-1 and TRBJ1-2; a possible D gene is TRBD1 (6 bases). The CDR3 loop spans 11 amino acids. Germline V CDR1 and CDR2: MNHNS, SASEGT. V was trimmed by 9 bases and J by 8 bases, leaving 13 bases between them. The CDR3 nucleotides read TGTGCCAGTAAAGGGGGGAACGGCTACACCTTC. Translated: CASKGGNGYTF.

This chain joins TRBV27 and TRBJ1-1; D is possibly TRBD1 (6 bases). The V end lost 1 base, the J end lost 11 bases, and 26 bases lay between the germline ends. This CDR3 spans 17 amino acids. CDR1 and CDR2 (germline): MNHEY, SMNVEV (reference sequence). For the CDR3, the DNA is TGTGCCAGCAGTTTATTCGCTCCGACAGGAAGAGGAGTGTGGGCTTTCTTT. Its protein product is CASSLFAPTGRGVWAFF.

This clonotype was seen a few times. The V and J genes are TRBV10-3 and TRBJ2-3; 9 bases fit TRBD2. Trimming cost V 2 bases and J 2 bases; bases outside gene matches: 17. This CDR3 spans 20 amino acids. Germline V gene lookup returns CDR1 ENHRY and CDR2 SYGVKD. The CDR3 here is CAISEVERGATTSYTDTQYF. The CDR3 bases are TGTGCCATCAGTGAGGTGGAGCGGGGGGCCACAACTAGCTACACAGATACGCAGTATTTT.

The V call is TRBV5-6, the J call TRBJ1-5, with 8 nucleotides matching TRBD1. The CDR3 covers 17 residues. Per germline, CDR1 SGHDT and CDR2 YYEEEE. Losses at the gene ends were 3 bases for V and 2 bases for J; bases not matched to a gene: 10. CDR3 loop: CASSYGQGVIGNQPQHF. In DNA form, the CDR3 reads TGTGCCAGCAGCTACGGACAGGGAGTTATCGGCAATCAGCCCCAGCATTTT. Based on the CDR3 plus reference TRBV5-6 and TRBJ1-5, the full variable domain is DAGVTQSPTHLIKTRGQQVTLRCSPKSGHDTVSWYQQALGQGPQFIFQYYEEEERQRGNFPDRFSGHQFPNYSSELNVNALLLGDSALYLCASSYGQGVIGNQPQHFGDGTRLSIL.

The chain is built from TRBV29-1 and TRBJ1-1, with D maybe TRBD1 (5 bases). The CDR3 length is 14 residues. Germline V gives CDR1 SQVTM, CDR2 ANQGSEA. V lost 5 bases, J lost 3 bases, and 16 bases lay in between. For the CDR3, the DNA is TGCAGCGTTCGGGTCGGGGGGTCCGACACTGAAGCTTTCTTT. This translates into CSVRVGGSDTEAFF.

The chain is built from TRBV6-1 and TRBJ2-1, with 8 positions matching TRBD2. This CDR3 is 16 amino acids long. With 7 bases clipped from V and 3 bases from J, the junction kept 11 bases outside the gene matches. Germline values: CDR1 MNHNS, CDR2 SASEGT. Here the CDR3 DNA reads TGTGCCAGCACCTCCCCGTACCTAGCGGGCTACAATGAGCAGTTCTTC. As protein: CASTSPYLAGYNEQFF.

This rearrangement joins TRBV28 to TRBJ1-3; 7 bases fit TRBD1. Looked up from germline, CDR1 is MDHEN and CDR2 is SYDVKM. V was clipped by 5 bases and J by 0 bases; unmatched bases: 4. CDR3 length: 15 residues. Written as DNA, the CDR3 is TGTGCCAGCAGTGACGCAGGGGGCTCTGGAAACACCATATATTTT. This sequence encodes CASSDAGGSGNTIYF.

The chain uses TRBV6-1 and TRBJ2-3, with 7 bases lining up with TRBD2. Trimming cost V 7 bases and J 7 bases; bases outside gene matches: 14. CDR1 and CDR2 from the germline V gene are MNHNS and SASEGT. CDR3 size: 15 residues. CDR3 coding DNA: TGTGCCAGCACCCCCGTGGCGGGAGCGGGGAATACGCAGTATTTT. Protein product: CASTPVAGAGNTQYF.